The clone carrying this T cell receptor (beta chain) has only one observation. Sequencing was performed with immunoSEQ multiplex PCR; in TCRdb, only in-frame clones are kept and a portion is missing. The table shows roughly 2.2 million clones, with just over 90% occurring only once. The data belong to a study of shared clonotypes between healthy human individuals. The CDR3 consists of 14 residues. V gave up 6 bases and J gave up 6 bases; unmatched junction bases: 9. Germline V gives CDR1 WSHSY, CDR2 SAAADI. Sequenced material: naive CD4+ T cells from PBMCs. Subset defined: CD45RA+ positively selected. This TCR was sampled from a man in his late teens or twenties in good health. Some clones in this sample may be carry-over from other donors' samples. The chain has TRBV10-2 and TRBJ2-7; 9 bases fit TRBD1. CDR3 nucleotide sequence: TGCGCCAGCAGCCAACAGGGGGCGTTAGGCGAGCAGTACTTC. It codes for CASSQQGALGEQYF.